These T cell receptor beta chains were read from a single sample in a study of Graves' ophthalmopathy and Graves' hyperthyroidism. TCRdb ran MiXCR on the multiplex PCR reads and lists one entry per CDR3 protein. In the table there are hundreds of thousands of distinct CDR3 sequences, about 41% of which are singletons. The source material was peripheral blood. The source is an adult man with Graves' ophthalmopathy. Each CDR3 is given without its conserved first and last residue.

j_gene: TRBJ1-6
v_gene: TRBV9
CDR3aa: ASSPDQGFGSYNSPLH

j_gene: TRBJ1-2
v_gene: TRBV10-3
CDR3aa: AISEEGQGIYGYT

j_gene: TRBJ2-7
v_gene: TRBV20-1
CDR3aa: SANSPYLAAEQY

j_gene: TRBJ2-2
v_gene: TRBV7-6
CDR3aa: ASSLVYGGTGELF

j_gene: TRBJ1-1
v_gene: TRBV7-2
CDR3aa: ASSQEVAGGNTEAF

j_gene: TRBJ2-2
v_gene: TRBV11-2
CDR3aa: ASSQKTTSGYTGELF

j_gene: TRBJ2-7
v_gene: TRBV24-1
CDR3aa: ATSESRTGGRREQY

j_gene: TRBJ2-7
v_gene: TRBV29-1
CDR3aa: SFRSQDEQY

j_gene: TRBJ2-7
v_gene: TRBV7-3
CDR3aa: ASSASGFSYEQY

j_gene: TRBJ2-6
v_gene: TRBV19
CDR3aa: ASSDRGGTEA

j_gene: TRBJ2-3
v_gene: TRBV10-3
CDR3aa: AIFVWGDTQY

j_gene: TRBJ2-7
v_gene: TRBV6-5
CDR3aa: ASKNLGQGYEQY

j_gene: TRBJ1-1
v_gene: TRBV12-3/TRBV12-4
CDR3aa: ASWGGGRTEAF

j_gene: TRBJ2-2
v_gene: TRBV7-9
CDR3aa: ASSLLAGGPAGELF

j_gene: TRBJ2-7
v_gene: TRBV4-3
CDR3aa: ASSQGTGGLEQY

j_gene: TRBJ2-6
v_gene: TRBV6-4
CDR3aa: ASRPSAGANVLT

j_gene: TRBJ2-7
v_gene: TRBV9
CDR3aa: ASSVDIAYEQY

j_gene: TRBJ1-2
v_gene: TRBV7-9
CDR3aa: ASSPGQAYGYT

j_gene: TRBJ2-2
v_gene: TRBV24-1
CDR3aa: ASTLQGTADTGELF

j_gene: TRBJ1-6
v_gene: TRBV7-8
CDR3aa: ASSPLGGTYNSPLH

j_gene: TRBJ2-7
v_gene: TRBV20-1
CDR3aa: SARARGTISYEQY

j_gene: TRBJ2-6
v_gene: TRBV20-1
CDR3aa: SALGPNTEA

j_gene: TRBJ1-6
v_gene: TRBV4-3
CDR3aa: ASSQVAGDQPLH

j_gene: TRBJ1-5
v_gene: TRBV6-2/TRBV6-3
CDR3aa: ASSLIDQPQH

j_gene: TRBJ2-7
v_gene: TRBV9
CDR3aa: ASSGHDTYEQY

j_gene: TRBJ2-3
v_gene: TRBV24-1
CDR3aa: ATSDHSTDTQY

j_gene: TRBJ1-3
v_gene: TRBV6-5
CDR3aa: ASRRDRSSGNTIY

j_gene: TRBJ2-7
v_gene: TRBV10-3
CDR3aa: ASSEGQVAYEQY

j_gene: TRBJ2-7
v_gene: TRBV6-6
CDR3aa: ASSFGGQSSYEQY

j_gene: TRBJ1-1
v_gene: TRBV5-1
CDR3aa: ASSLGVTVNTEAF

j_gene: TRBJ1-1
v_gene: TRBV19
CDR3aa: ASRREIMNTEAF

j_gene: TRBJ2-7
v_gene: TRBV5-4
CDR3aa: ASSAMAGTGKY

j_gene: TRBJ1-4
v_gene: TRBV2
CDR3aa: ASRGDGITNEKLF

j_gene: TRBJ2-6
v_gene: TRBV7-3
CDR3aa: ASSFLGGVRRANVLT

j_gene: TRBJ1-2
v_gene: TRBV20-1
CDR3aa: SARGGVNYGYT

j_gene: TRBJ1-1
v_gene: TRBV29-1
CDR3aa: SVEGQQNTEAF

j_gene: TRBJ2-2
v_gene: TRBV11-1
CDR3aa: ARSSASGELF

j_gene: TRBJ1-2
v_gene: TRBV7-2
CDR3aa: ASSSEGGWAYGYT

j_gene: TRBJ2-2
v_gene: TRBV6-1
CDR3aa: ASSEDRVTGELF

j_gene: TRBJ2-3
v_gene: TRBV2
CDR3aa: ASGMRPQY

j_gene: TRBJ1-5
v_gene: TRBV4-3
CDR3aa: ASSPRDDSNQPQH

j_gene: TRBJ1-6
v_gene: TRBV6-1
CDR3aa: ASSERGGDYNSPLH

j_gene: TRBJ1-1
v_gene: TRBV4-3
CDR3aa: ASKVARVNTEAF

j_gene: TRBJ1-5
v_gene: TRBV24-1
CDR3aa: ATSATGQGNNQPQH

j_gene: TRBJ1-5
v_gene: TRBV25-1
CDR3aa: ASSGTGAGG

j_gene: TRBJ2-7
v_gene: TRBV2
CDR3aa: ASSRERYEQY

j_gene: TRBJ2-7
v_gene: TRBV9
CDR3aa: ASSADPDSEQY

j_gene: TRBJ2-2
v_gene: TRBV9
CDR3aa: ASSVGTTRNTGELF

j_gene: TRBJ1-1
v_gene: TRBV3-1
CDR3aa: ASSQVGGASDMNTEAF

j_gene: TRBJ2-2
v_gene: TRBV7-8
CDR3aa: ASSFGRPGELF

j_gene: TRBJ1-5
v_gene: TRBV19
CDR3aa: ASTAFRGRGNQPQH

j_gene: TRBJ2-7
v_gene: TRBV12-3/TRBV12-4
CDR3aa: ASSLPSGGEQY

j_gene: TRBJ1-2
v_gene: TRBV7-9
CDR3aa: ASSPWDSDYGYT

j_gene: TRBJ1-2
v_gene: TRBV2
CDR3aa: ASSPRMDPNYGYT

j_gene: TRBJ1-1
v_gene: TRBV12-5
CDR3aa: ASGEDTPEAF